This TCR beta chain was identified in a study of vaccination effects on CD4 cells after COVID-19 (dated by TCRdb to between 2021 and 2024). With regard to the full study: To identify antigen-specific CD4+ T cell clonotypes by their expansion, the ViraFEST assay first stimulated PBMC with viral peptide pools and then applied TCR sequencing. Across the study, the median time from the second dose to post-vaccine sampling was 72 days (range 14 to 241). Roughly 1.9 million PBMC per well were cultured with approximately 10 ug/ml peptides in IMDM containing approximately 4.5% human AB serum, approximately 9.1 IU/ml IL-2 and gentamicin. SARS-CoV-2 spike-specific CD4+ TCR repertoires from before and after mRNA vaccination were compared in COVID-19 convalescent patients and in infection-naive vaccine recipients. A total of around eleven COVID-19 convalescent patients and 4 SARS-CoV-2-naive healthy vaccine recipients were included in the full study. Cultures from other donors in the study were sequenced using the Oncomine TCR Beta short-read assay on an Illumina iSeq 100. Study-wide findings and limitations: Clones induced by infection and clones induced by vaccination both contracted markedly at late timepoints after vaccination, which fits with T cell responses waning over time. Limitations of the study were the small number of convalescent patients and the absence of early post-infection timepoints. Among healthy vaccine recipients, nearly all vaccine-induced clones were SARS-CoV-2 mono-reactive, and just 1 of 255 was cross-reactive with common cold coronaviruses.

The cysteine opens and the phenylalanine closes a CDR3 of 13 amino acids. Only the CDR3 DNA stays, 39 bases, in frame from base 1. CDR1 and CDR2 are read off the germline V gene as SNHLY and FYNNEI. V was cut back by 6 bases and J by 7 bases, leaving a gap of 12 bases between them. After more than nine days of culture, CD4+ T cells were isolated with the EasySep CD4+ T cell isolation kit. Participants received two doses of either the BNT162b2 or the mRNA-1273 mRNA SARS-CoV-2 vaccine. Negative nucleocapsid antibody results before and after vaccination confirmed that the healthy vaccine recipients had no prior SARS-CoV-2 infection. On days 3 and 7, half of the culture medium was replaced with fresh IL-2-containing medium. Unless noted otherwise, every peptide stimulation condition was grown in triplicate wells. PBMC were separated from whole blood using Ficoll-Paque Plus gradient centrifugation and were then either cryopreserved at -140C or used fresh. The QIAamp micro DNA kit was used to extract genomic DNA from the cultured CD4+ T cells.

This clone was seen a few times. Its antigen remains unidentified. Per-nucleotide qualities are absent, and no much larger clonotype sits a single base away. Preparation of the library involved the immunoSEQ multiplex PCR assay. DNA from the CD4+ T cells that had been cultured and isolated underwent TCR beta CDR3 sequencing. The authors processed their data as follows. Non-productive TCR sequences were discarded, and reads were trimmed to the CDR3 region, with only CDR3s of 7 or more amino acids retained. The MANAFEST web app was used to identify antigen-specific clonotypes by comparing expansion in peptide wells with expansion in reference cultures. To count as positive, a clone had to show expansion at FDR<0.05 compared with the reference and with all other wells, an odds ratio above 5, and a frequency above 0.1% in two replicate wells. A clonotype was called cross-reactive if it was significantly expanded both in SARS-CoV-2 spike wells and in at least one common cold coronavirus spike condition. Using the stringdist R package, CDR3 similarity was measured by Levenshtein distance, and unrooted trees were constructed with ape in R 3.6.1. The source is immuneACCESS, and TCRdb retained only in-frame sequences with V and J called. Part of the clones is not carried over; for the studies checked, unresolved V genes explain less than half of this, and the remainder is unexplained. V and J calls and clone size follow that table, whereas D and trimming were derived from the DNA. The sample table contains 45,000 or so clones; only one count was recorded for around 70% of them. The biggest ten clones account for around 6.7% of the sample.

The chain is made from TRBV2 and TRBJ2-2; the D gene is possibly TRBD2, with 6 bases matching. Sample: CD4+ T cells from PBMCs cultured without peptide, taken after COVID-19 vaccination. This TCR was recovered from a human donor who received a COVID-19 vaccine. The nucleotides read TGTGCCAGCAGAGCCACTAGCTTCGGGGAGCTGTTTTTT. This gives the protein CASRATSFGELFF.